One T cell receptor (beta chain) is described in this entry. Its antigen is not identified. This sample is drawn from a study of OX40 agonist ivuxolimab in advanced cancers. Overall study findings and caveats: Clonal expansion from baseline to week 6 occurred in both CD4+ and CD8+ T cells.

Here immunoSEQ multiplex PCR was the method, and the copy in TCRdb shows in-frame clones only, minus some. The sample carries some 9,200 clones, roughly nine tenths recorded once. This receptor was taken from an adult with an advanced solid tumor such as melanoma, head and neck, liver or kidney cancer. The material was CD4+ or CD8+ T cells sorted from blood, obtained in a trial of the OX40 agonist ivuxolimab.

Here the CDR3 DNA reads TGTGCCAGCAGCCCCCGAGACACAGATACGCAGTATTTT. It encodes CASSPRDTDTQYF. The chain has TRBV7-6 and TRBJ2-3, with D uncertain. The germline CDR1 and CDR2 sequences are SGHVS and FNYEAQ. This CDR3 has 13 residues. Deletions cut 5 bases from V and 2 bases from J, with 8 bases between.